These 24 T cell receptor beta chains were all obtained from the same sample, sequenced in a study of vaccination effects on CD4 cells after COVID-19 (dated by TCRdb to between 2021 and 2024). The library came from the immunoSEQ multiplex PCR assay. Not all clones reach the TCRdb copy of this immuneACCESS table, which keeps in-frame sequences only. Checked studies attribute under half of the gap to unresolved V genes and leave the rest unexplained. This sample has 65,000 to 90,000 clones in its table, and under 80% of those were observed once. About 11% of the sample comes from the top ten. Their target antigens are unknown. To identify antigen-specific CD4+ T cell clonotypes by their expansion, the ViraFEST assay first stimulated PBMC with viral peptide pools and then applied TCR sequencing. After approximately 11 days of culture, CD4+ T cells were isolated with the EasySep CD4+ T cell isolation kit. Healthy vaccine recipients had no prior SARS-CoV-2 infection, confirmed by negative nucleocapsid antibodies before and after vaccination.

The specimen was CD4+ T cells from PBMCs cultured with SARS-CoV-2 spike peptides, collected before COVID-19 vaccination. Reading the label with the study, this specimen's cell subset or site is: SARS-CoV-2 spike overlapping peptide pool stimulation. These receptors all come from a human donor who received a COVID-19 vaccine.

The chain carries TRBV4-1 and TRBJ1-6, with D possibly TRBD1 on 5 matching bases. V was pared by 0 bases and J by 7 bases, with 19 bases between. The CDR3 is 18 amino acids. Germline V CDR1 and CDR2: MGHRA, YSYEKL. For the CDR3, the DNA is TGCGCCAGCAGCCAAGATGGGCCGGTTCGGGGGTACAATTCACCCCTCCACTTT. Translating it yields CASSQDGPVRGYNSPLHF.

This chain links TRBV9 with TRBJ2-3; 9 nucleotides agree with TRBD2. The germline gives CDR1 SGDLS, CDR2 YYNGEE. The trim removed 3 bases at V and 4 bases at J, leaving 6 bases unmatched. The CDR3 has 15 amino acids. The CDR3 is CASSEVAGVADTQYF. CDR3 DNA sequence: TGTGCCAGCAGCGAAGTAGCGGGGGTGGCAGATACGCAGTATTTT.

This chain links TRBV2 with TRBJ1-6, with 8 bases matching TRBD1. The germline V gene encodes CDR1 SNHLY and CDR2 FYNNEI. The V segment lost 4 bases and the J segment 9 bases; nucleotides outside the gene matches: 5. The CDR3 loop spans 14 amino acids. The CDR3, as DNA: TGTGCCAGCAGTGCCCAGGGGGCAGGTTCACCCCTCCACTTT. The encoded protein is CASSAQGAGSPLHF.

This chain links TRBV10-2 with TRBJ2-5, with TRBD1 matching 7 bases. This CDR3 has 12 amino acids. Germline CDR1 reads WSHSY; CDR2 reads SAAADI. The V and J ends lost 9 bases and 5 bases, in that order; junction bases with no gene match: 6. The chain's CDR3 is CASGQARETQYF. The CDR3 DNA follows: TGCGCCAGTGGACAGGCCAGGGAGACCCAGTACTTC.

This rearrangement joins TRBV2 to TRBJ1-6; D may be TRBD1 (6 bases). CDR3 length equals 14 residues. Trimming shortened V by 6 bases and J by 7 bases, and 13 bases separated the two germline ends. The germline V gene encodes CDR1 SNHLY and CDR2 FYNNEI. The CDR3 region is CASSPGQRNSPLHF. CDR3 nucleotide sequence: TGTGCCAGCAGCCCCGGACAGCGGAATTCACCCCTCCACTTT.

The J gene is TRBJ1-1, the V gene TRBV2, with D perhaps TRBD1 (5 bases). V was shortened by 5 bases and J by 1 base, with 11 bases between the two germline ends. CDR1 SNHLY and CDR2 FYNNEI come from the germline V gene. This CDR3 has 14 residues. The CDR3 DNA sequence: TGTGCCAGCAGTATTTTCAGGGAGAACACTGAAGCTTTCTTT. Amino acids: CASSIFRENTEAFF.

The CDR3 loop is CASSPSVYNEQFF. The CDR3, as DNA: TGTGCCAGCAGTCCCTCGGTATACAATGAGCAGTTCTTC. The gene calls are TRBV12-3 or TRBV12-4 and TRBJ2-1; D uncertain. The CDR3 is made up of 13 amino acids. Trimming shortened V by 5 bases and J by 4 bases, and 9 bases separated the two germline ends.

The rearrangement joins TRBV2 to TRBJ2-1, with 9 bases lining up with TRBD2. Germline V gene lookup returns CDR1 SNHLY and CDR2 FYNNEI. V was pared by 6 bases and J by 12 bases, with 9 bases of the junction left unmatched. CDR3 length: 13 residues. The CDR3 protein is CASRASGVVGQFF. The CDR3 DNA reads as TGTGCCAGCAGGGCTAGCGGGGTCGTGGGGCAGTTCTTC.

Note on this clone: One end of the junction does not line up with germline, which may come from a read error. This chain links TRBV19 with TRBJ1-2, with a possible D match to TRBD1 (6 bases). The CDR3 has 18 residues. Germline-derived CDR1 and CDR2 are LNHDA and SQIVND (reference sequence). The CDR3 DNA reads TGTGCCAGTAGTACCCAGTGGGGGCAACCCCGAACGCTTAATGGCTGCACCTTC. Its protein is CASSTQWGQPRTLNGCTF.

CDR3 region: CASSLGGNRGRNTEAFF. CDR3 nucleotides: TGCGCCAGCAGCTTGGGAGGGAACAGGGGTCGGAACACTGAAGCTTTCTTT. This chain joins TRBV5-1 and TRBJ1-1; 7 positions match TRBD1. CDR3 length equals 17 residues. V gave up 0 bases and J gave up 1 base; unmatched junction bases: 9. Germline V gene lookup returns CDR1 SGHRS and CDR2 YFSETQ.

CDR3: CATTRDRYNEKLFF. The CDR3 coding sequence is TGTGCCACGACCCGGGACCGTTATAATGAAAAACTGTTTTTT. This chain uses TRBV6-5 with TRBJ1-4, with D possibly being TRBD1 (5 bases). Germline V lookup: CDR1 MNHEY, CDR2 SVGAGI. V lost 10 bases and J lost 4, with 16 bases in between. The CDR3 runs to 14 residues.

The chain couples TRBV28 to TRBJ1-2; D call uncertain. The germline V gene has CDR1 MDHEN and CDR2 SYDVKM. This CDR3 has 13 amino acids. Trimming stripped 3 bases from V and 7 bases from J, with 12 bases between. The chain's CDR3 is CASSFQAGRGYTF. CDR3 in DNA: TGTGCCAGCAGTTTTCAGGCCGGTCGTGGCTACACCTTC.

The V call is TRBV2, the J call TRBJ2-7, with 12 bases aligning to TRBD2. The CDR3 runs 14 residues. The germline CDR1 and CDR2 sequences are SNHLY and FYNNEI. V gave up 4 bases and J gave up 5 bases; unmatched junction bases: 3. The CDR3 DNA reads as TGTGCCAGCAGTGGGACTAGCGGGGTGAACGAGCAGTACGTC. Its protein is CASSGTSGVNEQYV.

The chain is built from TRBV19 and TRBJ1-2, with a weak D call TRBD1 (5 bases). V was cut by 8 bases and J by 6 bases, with 22 bases left in between. Looked up from germline, CDR1 is LNHDA and CDR2 is SQIVND (reference sequence). CDR3 length: 15 residues. CDR3 sequence (DNA): TGTGCCAGTCTTCCATCGGTTAGACAGTCCGATGGCTACACCTTC. Translated: CASLPSVRQSDGYTF.

This chain joins TRBV2 and TRBJ1-4; D is uncertain. Deletions cut 7 bases from V and 5 bases from J, with 17 bases between. CDR1 is SNHLY and CDR2 is FYNNEI in the germline V gene. The CDR3 totals 15 residues. The CDR3 DNA follows: TGTGCCAGCACCCTGAGTCGGGATCGGAATGAAAAACTGTTTTTT. Amino acid sequence: CASTLSRDRNEKLFF.

This clone was detected a few times. The chain carries TRBV2 and TRBJ1-6; a possible D gene is TRBD1 (5 bases). Trimming took 6 bases from V and 7 from J, leaving 16 bases between them. The CDR3 contains 15 residues. Germline V CDR1 and CDR2: SNHLY, FYNNEI. The CDR3 here is CASRPKGTANSPLHF. The DNA of the CDR3 is TGTGCCAGCAGACCAAAAGGGACGGCGAATTCACCCCTCCACTTT.

The genes are TRBV29-1 and TRBJ2-1, with 9 nucleotides matching TRBD2. Germline CDR1 SQVTM, CDR2 ANQGSEA. The CDR3 length is 13 residues. The ends lost 3 bases at V and 7 bases at J; junction bases unmatched: 4. The chain's CDR3 is CSVELAGRNEQFF. Here the CDR3 DNA reads TGCAGCGTTGAGCTAGCGGGGAGGAATGAGCAGTTCTTC.

The V call is TRBV15, the J call TRBJ1-4; the D is unclear. Germline loops: CDR1 LNHNV, CDR2 YYDKDF (reference sequence). The CDR3 extends over 15 amino acids. V was clipped by 0 bases and J by 7 bases, with 12 bases between them. This CDR3 is CATSRDGGQSEKLFF. CDR3 sequence (DNA): TGTGCCACCAGCAGAGATGGTGGCCAGAGTGAAAAACTGTTTTTT.

The chain joins TRBV7-3 to TRBJ2-2; D not resolved. This CDR3 contains 14 residues. V was shortened by 2 bases and J by 1 base, with 5 bases between the two germline ends. CDR1 is SGHTA, CDR2 FQGTGA, per germline. CDR3 residues: CASSLSVNTGELFF. The CDR3 DNA reads as TGTGCCAGCAGCTTATCCGTGAACACCGGGGAGCTGTTTTTT. The entire variable domain, with the rest obtained from reference TRBV7-3 and TRBJ2-2, is as follows: GAGVSQTPSNKVTEKGKYVELRCDPISGHTALYWYRQSLGQGPEFLIYFQGTGAADDSGLPNDRFFAVRPEGSVSTLKIQRTERGDSAVYLCASSLSVNTGELFFGEGSRLTVL.

This sequence joins TRBV6-5 and TRBJ1-6; 7 bases align to TRBD1. Germline loops: CDR1 MNHEY, CDR2 SVGAGI. With V trimmed by 7 bases and J by 9 bases, 3 bases remained unmatched. The CDR3 has 12 residues. CDR3 region: CASNRGGSPLHF. DNA for the CDR3: TGTGCCAGCAACAGGGGAGGTTCACCCCTCCACTTT.

This clone has a handful of counts. The rearrangement uses TRBV12-3 or TRBV12-4 and TRBJ1-4; D is unclear. Trimming stripped 2 bases from V and 5 bases from J, with 6 bases between. The length of the CDR3 is 13 residues. The CDR3 is CASSLIRNEKLFF. CDR3 bases: TGTGCCAGCAGTTTAATACGGAATGAAAAACTGTTTTTT.

The chain has TRBV7-9 and TRBJ1-1; D unclear. Trimming removed 5 bases at V and 2 bases at J, with 12 bases between. Germline V gives CDR1 SEHNR, CDR2 FQNEAQ (reference sequence). This CDR3 contains 14 residues. The CDR3 DNA reads TGTGCCAGCAGCACCAAGCAGGAAAACACTGAAGCTTTCTTT. It is translated as CASSTKQENTEAFF.

The chain couples TRBV3-1 (or the pseudogene TRBV3-2) to TRBJ2-1; D remains unclear. The CDR3 is made up of 12 amino acids. Trimming removed 1 base at V and 10 bases at J, with 8 bases between. Germline CDR1 reads LGHDT; CDR2 reads YNNKEL (reference sequence). CDR3 residues: CASSQGVGEQFF. The CDR3 region has the DNA TGTGCCAGCAGCCAAGGTGTAGGGGAGCAGTTCTTC.

This chain links TRBV19 with TRBJ2-6; D is perhaps TRBD1 (6 bases). The CDR3 has 18 amino acids. Germline-derived CDR1 and CDR2 are LNHDA and SQIVND (reference sequence). V gave up 0 bases and J gave up 0 bases, with 12 bases separating them. The CDR3 nucleotides read TGTGCCAGTAGTATAGAGGCAGGGGTCCGCTCTGGGGCCAACGTCCTGACTTTC. Protein: CASSIEAGVRSGANVLTF.